This TCR beta chain was observed in a study of blood T cell repertoires in COVID-19. Overall study context: The origin of the acute and convalescent COVID-19 samples was the United States, Italy and Spain. From T cells, B-cell-depleted T cells, or PBMCs came the material, which was cDNA or gDNA.

Original processing notes: Estimation of nucleated cell counts relied on the amplification of reference gene primers. Sequenced by immunoSEQ multiplex PCR; TCRdb stores in-frame clones only, minus some. The DNA gave D and trimming, while V, J and clone size come from that table. The sample consists of a few hundred thousand clones, 85% of them appearing once. J was trimmed by 4 bases and V by 3 bases; bases with no gene match: 6. This CDR3 is 15 amino acids long. CDR1 and CDR2 (germline): LGHNT, FRNRAP. This clone was counted only a few times. This clonotype was obtained from a woman younger than 30 with acute or convalescent COVID-19. Sequencing was done on a sample of peripheral blood. The V and J genes are TRBV12-5 and TRBJ1-1, with 9 bases that match TRBD1. The DNA for the CDR3 is TGTGCTAGTGGTTTACAGGGGGCGCTGGCCACTGAAGCTTTCTTT. This sequence encodes CASGLQGALATEAFF. Full variable domain (remainder filled in from reference TRBV12-5 and TRBJ1-1): DARVTQTPRHKVTEMGQEVTMRCQPILGHNTVFWYRQTMMQGLELLAYFRNRAPLDDSGMPKDRFSAEMPDATLATLKIQPSEPRDSAVYFCASGLQGALATEAFFGQGTRLTVV.